The present TCR beta chain was sequenced within a study of CD8+ T cells in alopecia areata. As to this clone: What it binds is not known.

Extracted from the samples, RNA was reverse transcribed into cDNA to serve as the sequencing template. Clones were read by immunoSEQ multiplex PCR, and TCRdb kept only the in-frame ones, dropping some. The repertoire holds approximately 98,000 clones, 55% to 60% seen once, with 23% in the top ten. CDR3 length equals 15 residues. V was cut by 5 bases and J by 5 bases, with 19 bases left in between. The germline CDR1 and CDR2 sequences are MDHEN and SYDVKM. Overall study results and limits: Affected lesional scalp, above all in alopecia totalis/universalis, was more clonal than normal scalp.

This sequence was found in a human donor with alopecia areata. Input material: NKG2D-low CD8+ T cells sorted from blood. The genes are TRBV28 and TRBJ2-7; no firm D call. In DNA form, the CDR3 reads TGTGCCAGCAGTGATGACAACCTCAACCAGGACGAGCAGTACTTC. This sequence encodes CASSDDNLNQDEQYF.